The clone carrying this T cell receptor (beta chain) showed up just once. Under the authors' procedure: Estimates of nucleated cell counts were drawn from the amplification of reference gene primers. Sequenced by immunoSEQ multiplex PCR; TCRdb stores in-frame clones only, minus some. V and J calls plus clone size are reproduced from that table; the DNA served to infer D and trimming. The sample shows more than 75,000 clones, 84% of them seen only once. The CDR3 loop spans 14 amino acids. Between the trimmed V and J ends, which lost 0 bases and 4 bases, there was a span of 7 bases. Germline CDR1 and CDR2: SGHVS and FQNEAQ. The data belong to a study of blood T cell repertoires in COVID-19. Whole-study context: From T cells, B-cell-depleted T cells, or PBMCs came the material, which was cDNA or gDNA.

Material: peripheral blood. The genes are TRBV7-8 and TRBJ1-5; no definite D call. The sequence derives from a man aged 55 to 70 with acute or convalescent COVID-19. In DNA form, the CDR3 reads TGTGCCAGCAGCTTAGCGCGAGGAAATCAGCCCCAGCATTTT. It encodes CASSLARGNQPQHF.